This T cell receptor (beta chain) comes out of a study of beta chain features in type 1 diabetes. To note about this clone: The antigen is undetermined.

The germline V gene has CDR1 LNHNV and CDR2 YYDKDF (reference sequence). Trimming took off 1 base at V and 6 bases at J, with 10 bases between the two ends. The CDR3 loop spans 15 amino acids. Every bit of the isolated RNA underwent reverse transcription, so sequencing read expressed TCRB transcripts. Produced via immunoSEQ multiplex PCR; TCRdb's table is partial and in-frame only. This table holds more than 300,000 clones, around 8.5% found once. Whole-study results and caveats: TCRB CDR3s from Type 1 diabetes patients were moderately but significantly shorter in all four CD4+ subsets.

The J gene is TRBJ1-6, the V gene TRBV15; possible D gene TRBD1, 6 bases. The sample taken for sequencing was central memory CD4+ T cells from blood. The TCR sequence derives from a man aged 25-45 years with type 1 diabetes. The CDR3 region is CATSRATGTNSPLHF. CDR3 DNA: TGTGCCACCAGCAGAGCCACAGGGACTAATTCACCCCTCCACTTT.